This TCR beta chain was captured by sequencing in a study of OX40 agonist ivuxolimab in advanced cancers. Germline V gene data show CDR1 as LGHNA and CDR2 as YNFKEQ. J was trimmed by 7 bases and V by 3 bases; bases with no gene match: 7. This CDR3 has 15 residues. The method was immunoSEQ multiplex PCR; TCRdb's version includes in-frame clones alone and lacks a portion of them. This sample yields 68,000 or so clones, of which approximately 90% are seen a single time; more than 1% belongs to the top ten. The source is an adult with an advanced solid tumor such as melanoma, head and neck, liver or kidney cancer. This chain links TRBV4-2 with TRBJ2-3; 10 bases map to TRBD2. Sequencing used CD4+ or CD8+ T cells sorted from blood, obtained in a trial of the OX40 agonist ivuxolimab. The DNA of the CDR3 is TGTGCCAGCAGCCAGAAGCGGGAGGGGTTTAATACGCAGTATTTT. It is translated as CASSQKREGFNTQYF.